This T cell receptor beta chain was found in a study of cytomegalovirus exposure and HLA in healthy donors. Study-wide background: Earlier work reported 117 million unique TCR beta sequences from 150 million to 200 million T cells.

The PCR was carried out with 60 Vbeta primers and 13 Jbeta primers. The protocol was immunoSEQ multiplex PCR, while the TCRdb copy is restricted to in-frame clones and leaves out a portion. The repertoire holds under 200,000 clones, 84% seen once, with about 0.4% in the top ten. This CDR3 spans 17 amino acids. Germline CDR1 is SGHNT and CDR2 is YYREEE (reference sequence). Losses at the gene ends were 10 bases for V and 1 base for J; bases not matched to a gene: 12. This clone appeared a single time. The TCR sequence derives from a boy aged 2 to 9 in good health and CMV-seronegative. The genes are TRBV5-4 and TRBJ2-2, with TRBD2 identical over 11 bases. Sequencing input: PBMCs. CDR3 DNA sequence: TGTGCCGCTTCCGGGACTAGCGGAGCCGAGAACACCGGGGAGCTGTTTTTT. As protein: CAASGTSGAENTGELFF.